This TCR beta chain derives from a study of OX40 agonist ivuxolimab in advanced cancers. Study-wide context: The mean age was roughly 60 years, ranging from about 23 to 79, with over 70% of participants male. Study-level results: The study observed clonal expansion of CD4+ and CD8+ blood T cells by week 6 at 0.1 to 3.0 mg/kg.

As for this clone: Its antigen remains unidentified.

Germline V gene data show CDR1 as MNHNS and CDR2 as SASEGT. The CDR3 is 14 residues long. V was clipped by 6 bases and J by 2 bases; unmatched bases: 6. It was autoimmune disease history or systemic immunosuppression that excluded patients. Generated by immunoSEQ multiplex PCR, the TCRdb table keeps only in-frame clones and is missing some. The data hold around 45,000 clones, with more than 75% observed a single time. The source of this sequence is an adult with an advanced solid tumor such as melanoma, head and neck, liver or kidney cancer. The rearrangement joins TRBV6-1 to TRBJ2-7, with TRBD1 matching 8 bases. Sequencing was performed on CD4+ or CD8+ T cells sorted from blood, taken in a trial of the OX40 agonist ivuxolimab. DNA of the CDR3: TGTGCCAGCAGGAGGACAGGGATGGCCTACGAGCAGTACTTC. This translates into CASRRTGMAYEQYF.